These 8 T cell receptor beta chains originate from one sample sequenced in a study of T cell changes during pregnancy in multiple sclerosis. The method was immunoSEQ multiplex PCR; TCRdb's version includes in-frame clones alone and lacks a portion of them. The sample records roughly 120,000 clones, roughly nine tenths being singletons. The material was peripheral blood, obtained in the third trimester of pregnancy. The receptors come from a female donor with multiple sclerosis, enrolled in a pregnancy study.

This clone was detected only once. The chain carries TRBV18 and TRBJ1-3, with D possibly matching TRBD1 (6 bases). Trimming took off 3 bases at V and 4 bases at J, with 13 bases between the two ends. The CDR3 runs to 15 residues. Germline assignment: CDR1 KGHSH and CDR2 LQKENI. In DNA, the CDR3 is TGTGCCAGCTCACCCCTACTTGGACAGGGAAACACCATATATTTT. Amino acids: CASSPLLGQGNTIYF.

CDR3 in amino acids: CASSPDRYTEAFF. The CDR3 coding sequence is TGTGCCAGCAGCCCGGACAGGTACACTGAAGCTTTCTTT. V gene TRBV5-6 combines with J gene TRBJ1-1; 7 bases fit TRBD1. CDR3 length equals 13 residues. V was clipped by 4 bases and J by 3 bases; unmatched bases: 3. Looked up from germline, CDR1 is SGHDT and CDR2 is YYEEEE.

The rearrangement joins TRBV30 to TRBJ1-5; the D is unclear. This CDR3 has 14 amino acids. Trimming left V 2 bases short and J 3 bases short, with 11 bases between. From germline, CDR1 is GTSNPN and CDR2 SVGIG (reference sequence). In DNA, the CDR3 is TGTGCCTGGAGTACCGGACTCACCAATCAGCCCCAGCATTTT. It yields the protein CAWSTGLTNQPQHF.

The genes are TRBV19 and TRBJ1-1; 10 bases fit TRBD1. In germline, CDR1 is LNHDA, CDR2 SQIVND (reference sequence). V was pared by 5 bases and J by 1 base, with 13 bases of the junction left unmatched. This CDR3 is 18 amino acids long. This CDR3 is CASSRMQGTGDRNTEAFF. The DNA of the CDR3 is TGTGCCAGTAGTCGAATGCAAGGGACAGGGGACAGGAACACTGAAGCTTTCTTT.

The rearrangement joins TRBV6-5 to TRBJ1-1; D is unresolved. V was shortened by 2 bases and J by 4 bases, with 11 bases between the two germline ends. The CDR3 has 14 amino acids. The germline CDR1 and CDR2 sequences are MNHEY and SVGAGI. The CDR3 sequence: CASSYREVGTEAFF. CDR3 DNA sequence: TGTGCCAGCAGTTACCGGGAGGTGGGCACTGAAGCTTTCTTT.

The J gene is TRBJ1-1, the V gene TRBV5-4; TRBD1 agrees at 7 bases. This CDR3 is built from 13 residues. V shed 5 bases and J 8 bases; nucleotides not matched to a gene: 9. The V gene's germline CDR1 is SGHNT and CDR2 YYREEE (reference sequence). The CDR3 sequence is CASSRDSSLEAFF. DNA for the CDR3: TGTGCCAGCAGTCGGGACAGCTCTCTGGAAGCTTTCTTT. The variable domain in full, completed from reference TRBV5-4 and TRBJ1-1, reads ETGVTQSPTHLIKTRGQQVTLRCSSQSGHNTVSWYQQALGQGPQFIFQYYREEENGRGNFPPRFSGLQFPNYSSELNVNALELDDSALYLCASSRDSSLEAFFGQGTRLTVV.

The chain is built from TRBV6-5 and TRBJ2-2, with a tentative D call TRBD2 (5 bases). Germline CDR1 reads MNHEY; CDR2 reads SVGAGI. V was pared by 5 bases and J by 3 bases, with 10 bases between. The CDR3 contains 14 residues. The CDR3 loop is CASSRAGDTGELFF. CDR3 coding DNA: TGTGCCAGCAGTAGGGCCGGGGACACCGGGGAGCTGTTTTTT.

The J gene is TRBJ2-2, the V gene TRBV19, with 11 nucleotides matching TRBD2. Germline V gene lookup returns CDR1 LNHDA and CDR2 SQIVND (reference sequence). The V and J ends lost 4 bases and 9 bases, in that order; junction bases with no gene match: 13. The CDR3 runs to 17 residues. The CDR3 sequence: CASSNGAGLAGGRELFF. The CDR3 coding sequence is TGTGCCAGTAGTAATGGCGCGGGTCTAGCGGGGGGCCGGGAGCTGTTTTTT.